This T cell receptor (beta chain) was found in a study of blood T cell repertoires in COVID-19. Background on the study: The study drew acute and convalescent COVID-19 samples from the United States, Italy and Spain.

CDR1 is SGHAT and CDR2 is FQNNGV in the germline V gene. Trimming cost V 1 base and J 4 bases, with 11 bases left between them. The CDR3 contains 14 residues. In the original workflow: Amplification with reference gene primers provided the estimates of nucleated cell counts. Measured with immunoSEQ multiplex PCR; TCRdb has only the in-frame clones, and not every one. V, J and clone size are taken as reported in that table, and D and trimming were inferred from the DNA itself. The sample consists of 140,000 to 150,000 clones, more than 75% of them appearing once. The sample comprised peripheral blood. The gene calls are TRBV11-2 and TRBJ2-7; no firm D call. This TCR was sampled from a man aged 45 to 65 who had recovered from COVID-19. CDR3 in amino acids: CASSLGASKYEQYF. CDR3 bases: TGTGCCAGCAGCTTAGGGGCCAGTAAGTACGAGCAGTACTTC.